Listed here are 30 T cell receptor beta chains from one sample, sequenced in a study of control samples from healthy donors and cancer patients (dated by TCRdb to 2019 to 2021). The method behind the library was the immunoSEQ multiplex PCR assay. This is the immuneACCESS table as TCRdb keeps it, with only in-frame sequences that have V and J called. A part of the clones is gone; compared with another copy, unresolved V genes explain less than half, and the rest is unexplained. The sample table shows 100,000 to 150,000 clones, and more than 90% are seen once. The ten largest clonotypes hold 4.5% to 7% of the sample. The sequenced material came from blood. These receptor sequences come from a man younger than 35 in good health.

The rearrangement links TRBV10-1 to TRBJ1-5; tentatively, D is TRBD1 (5 bases). With 4 bases removed from V and 0 bases from J, the gap between germline ends came to 19 bases. The CDR3 spans 18 residues. Germline lookup yields CDR1 WNHNN and CDR2 SYGVQD (reference sequence). CDR3 sequence (DNA): TGCGCCAGCAGTGTCGACAGAGACCGGACCCCTAGCAATCAGCCCCAGCATTTT. Protein sequence: CASSVDRDRTPSNQPQHF.

The chain has TRBV5-5 and TRBJ1-6; D is perhaps TRBD1 (5 bases). Germline CDR1 and CDR2: SGHKS and YYEKEE (reference sequence). The V gene lost 5 bases and the J gene lost 3 bases, with 12 bases spanning the gap. The CDR3 is 15 amino acids. The CDR3, as DNA: TGTGCCAGCAGGGGGGGTGGCAACTATAATTCACCCCTCCACTTT. Protein product: CASRGGGNYNSPLHF.

The CDR3 is CASSFAPSGGGADEQFF. In DNA, the CDR3 is TGTGCCAGCAGCTTCGCCCCATCTGGCGGGGGGGCGGATGAGCAGTTCTTC. This chain uses TRBV5-5 with TRBJ2-1, with TRBD2 identical over 9 bases. The junction had 14 bases not matched to a gene; V was cut back by 2 bases and J by 8 bases. The germline CDR1 and CDR2 sequences are SGHKS and YYEKEE (reference sequence). The CDR3 contains 17 residues.

V and J are TRBV7-3 and TRBJ2-3; TRBD2 matches 7 bases. CDR3 length equals 16 residues. V gave up 7 bases and J gave up 2 bases; unmatched junction bases: 12. From germline, CDR1 is SGHTA and CDR2 FQGTGA. This CDR3 reads CASNASGGLNTDTQYF. The CDR3 DNA reads as TGTGCCAGCAACGCGTCGGGGGGACTAAACACAGATACGCAGTATTTT.

The chain links TRBV7-3 to TRBJ1-1; a weak D match, TRBD1 (6 bases). The CDR3 length is 14 residues. The ends were cut back, 2 bases at V and 6 bases at J, with 13 bases in the middle. CDR1 SGHTA and CDR2 FQGTGA come from the germline V gene. In DNA, the CDR3 is TGTGCCAGCAGCTTAGTCTGGGACAAGGCTGAAGCTTTCTTT. Protein: CASSLVWDKAEAFF.

In its sample, this clone was seen once. V and J are TRBV4-1 and TRBJ2-2; D ambiguous. Germline lookup yields CDR1 MGHRA and CDR2 YSYEKL. V gave up 4 bases and J gave up 1 base, with 13 bases separating them. The CDR3 has 16 amino acids. DNA for the CDR3: TGCGCCAGCAGCCCCCCGACTGGTTTGAACACCGGGGAGCTGTTTTTT. It specifies CASSPPTGLNTGELFF.

The CDR3 region is CSALVDGYTF. DNA of the CDR3: TGCAGCGCACTGGTGGATGGCTACACCTTC. The chain combines TRBV29-1 with TRBJ1-2; D is unclear. The V end was cut by 7 bases, the J end by 6 bases, with 9 bases between. The CDR3 is 10 amino acids. Germline V gene sequence: CDR1 SQVTM, CDR2 ANQGSEA.

The chain employs TRBV7-2 and TRBJ1-2, with 10 positions matching TRBD1. The CDR3 loop spans 17 amino acids. The V segment lost 5 bases and the J segment 3 bases; nucleotides outside the gene matches: 12. Looked up from germline, CDR1 is SGHTA and CDR2 is FQGNSA. CDR3 sequence (DNA): TGTGCCAGCAGCCCCCGGACAGGGGGAGGTTCCTACTATGGCTACACCTTC. This translates into CASSPRTGGGSYYGYTF. Variable domain in full (rest from reference TRBV7-2 and TRBJ1-2): GAGVSQSPSNKVTEKGKDVELRCDPISGHTALYWYRQSLGQGLEFLIYFQGNSAPDKSGLPSDRFSAERTGGSVSTLTIQRTQQEDSAVYLCASSPRTGGGSYYGYTFGSGTRLTVV.

This clone was seen a handful of times. The chain has TRBV5-4 and TRBJ2-5; D may be TRBD1 (6 bases). The CDR3 loop spans 15 amino acids. Germline V gives CDR1 SGHNT, CDR2 YYREEE (reference sequence). V shed 0 bases and J shed 4 bases, with 13 bases lying between them. The CDR3 nucleotides read TGTGCCAGCAGCTTGGTAACAGGGCAGGCAGAGACCCAGTACTTC. Translated, it gives CASSLVTGQAETQYF.

V usage is TRBV15 and J usage is TRBJ1-1; D remains unclear. V was shortened by 0 bases and J by 2 bases, with 4 bases between the two germline ends. The CDR3 runs 13 residues. Germline CDR1 LNHNV, CDR2 YYDKDF (reference sequence). CDR3 sequence (DNA): TGTGCCACCAGCAGAGAGGGAAACACTGAAGCTTTCTTT. Translated: CATSREGNTEAFF. Complete variable domain (other parts from reference TRBV15 and TRBJ1-1): DAMVIQNPRYQVTQFGKPVTLSCSQTLNHNVMYWYQQKSSQAPKLLFHYYDKDFNNEADTPDNFQSRRPNTSFCFLDIRSPGLGDTAMYLCATSREGNTEAFFGQGTRLTVV.

CDR3 loop: CASSKDKNEKLFF. For the CDR3, the DNA is TGTGCCAGCAGCAAGGACAAAAATGAAAAACTGTTTTTT. The V and J genes are TRBV7-9 and TRBJ1-4; tentatively, D is TRBD1 (5 bases). This CDR3 has 13 amino acids. The V end was cut by 5 bases, the J end by 5 bases, with 9 bases between. Germline V gene data show CDR1 as SEHNR and CDR2 as FQNEAQ (reference sequence).

The chain joins TRBV5-5 to TRBJ2-7, with unresolved D. The germline V gene has CDR1 SGHKS and CDR2 YYEKEE (reference sequence). The V and J ends lost 0 bases and 3 bases respectively, with 7 bases between them. The CDR3 length is 13 residues. Here the CDR3 reads CASSLAEGYEQYF. In nucleotides, the CDR3 is TGTGCCAGCAGCTTGGCCGAAGGCTACGAGCAGTACTTC.

J is TRBJ2-3 and V is TRBV19, with D hard to call. CDR1 is LNHDA, CDR2 SQIVND, per germline (reference sequence). V was shortened by 2 bases and J by 0 bases, with 6 bases between the two germline ends. This CDR3 spans 14 amino acids. The CDR3 loop reads CASSISISTDTQYF. As DNA, the CDR3 is TGTGCCAGTAGTATATCTATAAGCACAGATACGCAGTATTTT.

This sequence joins TRBV3-1 (or the pseudogene TRBV3-2) and TRBJ2-2; D is uncertain. Germline V gene lookup returns CDR1 LGHDT and CDR2 YNNKEL (reference sequence). This CDR3 contains 12 residues. The V gene lost 8 bases and the J gene lost 7 bases, with 11 bases spanning the gap. The CDR3 reads CASGPPIGELFF. The CDR3 DNA reads TGTGCCAGCGGTCCTCCCATCGGGGAGCTGTTTTTT.

The chain joins TRBV27 to TRBJ1-3; D uncertain. The CDR3 length is 15 residues. Germline V gives CDR1 MNHEY, CDR2 SMNVEV (reference sequence). Trimming removed 0 bases from V and 4 bases from J, with 10 bases in between. The CDR3 nucleotides read TGTGCCAGCAGTTTATCGTGGACCCCAGGAAACACCATATATTTT. Residues: CASSLSWTPGNTIYF.

The gene calls are TRBV5-1 and TRBJ2-5; tentative D call: TRBD2 (7 bases). The CDR3 consists of 15 residues. CDR1 is SGHRS and CDR2 is YFSETQ in the germline V gene. Trimming took 0 bases from V and 5 from J, leaving 14 bases between them. CDR3 residues: CASSLARGGLETQYF. DNA of the CDR3: TGCGCCAGCAGCTTGGCGAGGGGGGGCTTGGAGACCCAGTACTTC.

V is TRBV30 and J is TRBJ2-5; weak D call: TRBD1 (6 bases). Germline V lookup: CDR1 GTSNPN, CDR2 SVGIG (reference sequence). The CDR3 loop spans 15 amino acids. V lost 5 bases, J lost 0 bases, and 16 bases lay in between. CDR3 region: CAWATGQFNQETQYF. CDR3 nucleotides: TGTGCCTGGGCTACTGGACAGTTTAACCAAGAGACCCAGTACTTC.

This clone is a singleton in its sample. V and J are TRBV12-3 or TRBV12-4 and TRBJ1-2, with unresolved D. Between the trimmed V and J ends, which lost 3 bases and 4 bases, there was a span of 9 bases. The CDR3 loop spans 13 amino acids. CDR3 protein: CASSFEQIYGYTF. The CDR3 coding sequence is TGTGCCAGCAGTTTTGAACAGATCTATGGCTACACCTTC.

This rearrangement joins TRBV19 to TRBJ1-1; D is uncertain. Trimming took 4 bases from V and 1 from J, leaving 7 bases between them. The germline V gene has CDR1 LNHDA and CDR2 SQIVND (reference sequence). The CDR3 is 13 amino acids. CDR3 in DNA: TGTGCCAGTAGTAAAGGAACGAACACTGAAGCTTTCTTT. It yields the protein CASSKGTNTEAFF. Together with reference TRBV19 and TRBJ1-1, the CDR3 gives the full variable domain: DGGITQSPKYLFRKEGQNVTLSCEQNLNHDAMYWYRQDPGQGLRLIYYSQIVNDFQKGDIAEGYSVSREKKESFPLTVTSAQKNPTAFYLCASSKGTNTEAFFGQGTRLTVV.

This chain joins TRBV2 and TRBJ2-3, with TRBD2 as a possible D gene (6 bases). The CDR3 is 14 residues long. CDR1 and CDR2 from the germline V gene are SNHLY and FYNNEI. Trimming stripped 7 bases from V and 0 bases from J, with 11 bases between. In DNA form, the CDR3 reads TGTGCCAGCACGCGGGGTAGAAGCACAGATACGCAGTATTTT. Its protein product is CASTRGRSTDTQYF.

This chain links TRBV5-1 with TRBJ2-5, with 14 bases identical to TRBD2. J gave up 4 bases and V 4 bases, and 6 bases lay outside the gene matches. This CDR3 has 16 residues. Germline V CDR1 and CDR2: SGHRS, YFSETQ. The DNA for the CDR3 is TGCGCCAGCAGCACCGGACTAGCGGGGGGAGGAGAGACCCAGTACTTC. Translating it yields CASSTGLAGGGETQYF.

The chain carries TRBV12-5 and TRBJ2-5; D remains ambiguous. The CDR3 has 14 amino acids. Germline CDR1 and CDR2: LGHNT and FRNRAP. V was clipped by 2 bases and J by 4 bases, with 11 bases between them. This chain's CDR3 is CASGLPAPIETQYF. CDR3 bases: TGTGCTAGTGGTTTGCCTGCCCCGATAGAGACCCAGTACTTC.

In its sample, this clone was seen once. CDR3 residues: CASRHPGKKETQYF. The CDR3 DNA sequence: TGTGCCAGCAGGCACCCGGGCAAAAAAGAGACCCAGTACTTC. The V and J genes are TRBV11-2 and TRBJ2-5; D unclear. V shed 6 bases and J shed 3 bases, with 14 bases lying between them. The CDR3 consists of 14 residues. Germline loops: CDR1 SGHAT, CDR2 FQNNGV.

J is TRBJ1-2 and V is TRBV5-4, with D possibly matching TRBD1 (6 bases). The CDR3 spans 15 residues. Germline CDR1 is SGHNT and CDR2 is YYREEE (reference sequence). V shed 2 bases and J shed 2 bases, with 13 bases lying between them. The CDR3 region is CASSFQGGVNYGYTF. In nucleotides, the CDR3 is TGTGCCAGCAGCTTTCAAGGGGGAGTAAACTATGGCTACACCTTC.

The chain combines TRBV13 with TRBJ2-3; TRBD1 agrees at 10 bases. Germline V gene sequence: CDR1 PRHDT, CDR2 FYEKMQ (reference sequence). The CDR3 extends over 18 amino acids. J was trimmed by 5 bases and V by 5 bases; bases with no gene match: 16. The chain's CDR3 is CASSNTLPRDRGGDTQYF. The DNA of the CDR3 is TGTGCCAGCAGCAACACTCTTCCCCGGGACAGGGGTGGAGATACGCAGTATTTT.

The chain is built from TRBV7-9 and TRBJ1-4; D not resolved. The germline V and J ends were trimmed by 3 bases and 0 bases, with 5 bases remaining between them. Germline CDR1 SEHNR, CDR2 FQNEAQ (reference sequence). The length of the CDR3 is 14 residues. CDR3 nucleotides: TGTGCCAGCAGCTTTAAAGCAACTAATGAAAAACTGTTTTTT. Translation: CASSFKATNEKLFF.

The chain has TRBV5-4 and TRBJ2-5; the D gene is possibly TRBD2 (6 bases). V shed 4 bases and J shed 2 bases, with 9 bases lying between them. The CDR3 has 13 amino acids. Germline lookup yields CDR1 SGHNT and CDR2 YYREEE (reference sequence). The CDR3 region has the DNA TGTGCCAGCAGCCAACGGGAGCAAGAGACCCAGTACTTC. Translation gives CASSQREQETQYF.

V is TRBV3-1 (or the pseudogene TRBV3-2) and J is TRBJ1-2, with D possibly TRBD1 on 6 matching bases. The CDR3 totals 13 residues. Trimming left V 6 bases short and J 6 bases short, with 14 bases between. Germline V gene data show CDR1 as LGHDT and CDR2 as YNNKEL (reference sequence). The CDR3: CASRSQGRDGYTF. The CDR3 DNA follows: TGTGCCAGCAGATCTCAGGGGCGGGATGGCTACACCTTC.

The chain employs TRBV6-5 and TRBJ1-1, with 10 bases lining up with TRBD1. The length of the CDR3 is 14 residues. Trimming at V came to 6 bases and at J to 1 base, leaving 2 bases not matched to a gene. Germline CDR1 and CDR2: MNHEY and SVGAGI. The CDR3 protein is CASSRDRGNTEAFF. DNA of the CDR3: TGTGCCAGCAGCAGGGACAGGGGGAACACTGAAGCTTTCTTT.

CDR3 coding DNA: TGTGCCAGCAGTTTATCGCTAGCGGGGGGGCAATATGAGCAGTTCTTC. Translated, it gives CASSLSLAGGQYEQFF. The genes are TRBV27 and TRBJ2-1; 12 nucleotides line up with TRBD2. Losses at the gene ends were 0 bases for V and 8 bases for J; bases not matched to a gene: 5. Per germline, CDR1 MNHEY and CDR2 SMNVEV (reference sequence). The CDR3 has 16 residues.